A selection of T cell receptor beta chains follows, all from one sample in a study of blood T cell repertoires in COVID-19. The protocol was immunoSEQ multiplex PCR, while the TCRdb copy is restricted to in-frame clones and leaves out a portion. Here the sample spans 100,000 to 150,000 clones, around 89% being singletons. Sequencing input: peripheral blood. The receptor set was obtained from a man in his forties or fifties with acute or convalescent COVID-19. The CDR3 runs from the conserved cysteine through the conserved F or W. Each record gives: V gene, clone size, D gene, J gene, CDR3 length, CDR3 DNA, CDR3 protein. A D gene is named only where the DNA matches it firmly. The size entry is marked missing in some rows and otherwise reads once, few, many or a size class.

V gene: TRBV10-2; clone size: .; D gene: TRBD2; J gene: TRBJ2-1; CDR3 length: 15; CDR3 DNA: TGCGCCAGCAGACTAACTAGCGGCTCCTACAATGAGCAGTTCTTC; CDR3 protein: CASRLTSGSYNEQFF
V gene: TRBV7-9; clone size: once; D gene: .; J gene: TRBJ2-7; CDR3 length: 14; CDR3 DNA: TGTGCCAGCAGCCCTGGACTCTCAGCCTACGAGCAGTACTTC; CDR3 protein: CASSPGLSAYEQYF
V gene: TRBV5-6; clone size: .; D gene: .; J gene: TRBJ2-5; CDR3 length: 11; CDR3 DNA: TGTGCCAGCAGCCGCGGTCAGACCCAGTACTTC; CDR3 protein: CASSRGQTQYF
V gene: TRBV12-3/TRBV12-4; clone size: .; D gene: .; J gene: TRBJ2-3; CDR3 length: 12; CDR3 DNA: TGTGCCAGCAGTTTATACACAGATACGCAGTATTTT; CDR3 protein: CASSLYTDTQYF
V gene: TRBV29-1; clone size: once; D gene: TRBD1; J gene: TRBJ2-5; CDR3 length: 13; CDR3 DNA: TGCAGCGCCGGGGACAGCTACCAAGAGACCCAGTACTTC; CDR3 protein: CSAGDSYQETQYF
V gene: TRBV19; clone size: .; D gene: .; J gene: TRBJ2-5; CDR3 length: 14; CDR3 DNA: TGTGCCAGTAGTATACCCCCGGTACAAGAGACCCAGTACTTC; CDR3 protein: CASSIPPVQETQYF
V gene: TRBV12-3/TRBV12-4; clone size: few; D gene: .; J gene: TRBJ2-7; CDR3 length: 13; CDR3 DNA: TGTGCCAGCAGCCGGGACTTACCCTACGAGCAGTACTTC; CDR3 protein: CASSRDLPYEQYF
V gene: TRBV11-2; clone size: .; D gene: .; J gene: TRBJ1-2; CDR3 length: 13; CDR3 DNA: TGTGCCAGCAGCTTATCTCCCCTCTATGGCTACACCTTC; CDR3 protein: CASSLSPLYGYTF
V gene: TRBV5-4; clone size: .; D gene: TRBD1; J gene: TRBJ1-2; CDR3 length: 17; CDR3 DNA: TGTGCCAGCAGCTTGGGGGGGATAGGGGGCACTAACTATGGCTACACCTTC; CDR3 protein: CASSLGGIGGTNYGYTF
V gene: TRBV15; clone size: .; D gene: TRBD2; J gene: TRBJ2-4; CDR3 length: 14; CDR3 DNA: TGTGCCACCAGTATGAGCGGGATGGGGGACATTCAGTACTTC; CDR3 protein: CATSMSGMGDIQYF
V gene: TRBV6-5; clone size: .; D gene: TRBD1; J gene: TRBJ2-5; CDR3 length: 15; CDR3 DNA: TGTGCCAGCAGTTACTACGGACAGGGTCAAGAGACCCAGTACTTC; CDR3 protein: CASSYYGQGQETQYF
V gene: TRBV6-5; clone size: .; D gene: TRBD2; J gene: TRBJ2-7; CDR3 length: 11; CDR3 DNA: TGTGCCAGCACTAGCGGTTACGAGCAGTACTTC; CDR3 protein: CASTSGYEQYF
V gene: TRBV5-1; clone size: .; D gene: .; J gene: TRBJ1-5; CDR3 length: 13; CDR3 DNA: TGCGCCAGCAGCCCGTGGGGGGGTCAGCCCCAGCATTTT; CDR3 protein: CASSPWGGQPQHF
V gene: TRBV2; clone size: .; D gene: TRBD1; J gene: TRBJ2-6; CDR3 length: 16; CDR3 DNA: TGTGCCAGCAGTAGCGGGACAGGGGCCGGGGCCAACGTCCTGACTTTC; CDR3 protein: CASSSGTGAGANVLTF
V gene: TRBV5-8; clone size: .; D gene: TRBD1; J gene: TRBJ1-5; CDR3 length: 14; CDR3 DNA: TGTGCCAGCAGCCCGGGACAGTTCAATCAGCCCCAGCATTTT; CDR3 protein: CASSPGQFNQPQHF
V gene: TRBV3-1/TRBV3-2; clone size: .; D gene: .; J gene: TRBJ1-2; CDR3 length: 18; CDR3 DNA: TGTGCCAGCAGCCAAGACATTCCCTCAGGGTGCAGTAACTATGGCTACACCTTC; CDR3 protein: CASSQDIPSGCSNYGYTF
V gene: TRBV7-2; clone size: few; D gene: .; J gene: TRBJ2-1; CDR3 length: 14; CDR3 DNA: TGTGCCAGCAGCTTAGACGGGAGAGGGGATGAGCAGTTCTTC; CDR3 protein: CASSLDGRGDEQFF
V gene: TRBV6-2/TRBV6-3; clone size: once; D gene: TRBD2; J gene: TRBJ2-7; CDR3 length: 17; CDR3 DNA: TGTGCCAGCAGTTATCGAATGGGTAGCGGGTCAGGCTACGAGCAGTACTTC; CDR3 protein: CASSYRMGSGSGYEQYF